This entry concerns a single TCR beta chain. This clonotype has only a few counts. The specificity of this receptor is unknown. It has no much larger one-base neighbor in the sample; base qualities were not kept. The CDR3 sequence holds 16 residues, the cysteine and phenylalanine included. Only the CDR3 DNA is retained, 48 bases long and in frame from the first base. Between the V and J ends, shortened by 3 bases and 5 bases respectively, the junction contains 19 bases. Sequences MNHNS (CDR1) and SASEGT (CDR2) are obtained from the germline V gene. The treatment or condition label here, explained by the study, means: approximately 9-day PBMC culture with coronavirus spike peptide pools or control peptides (ViraFEST assay). The ViraFEST assay was used in the study, in which antigen-specific T cells were expanded with peptide pools and expanded clonotypes were subsequently identified by TCR sequencing. The convalescent patients' positive SARS-CoV-2 PCR tests were from March to December 2020, which was before the Alpha, Beta and Delta variants emerged in the United States. PBMCs were cultured at approximately 2.1 million per well in IMDM supplemented with around 5% human AB serum and roughly 10 IU/ml IL-2, with roughly 9.5 ug/ml peptide pools added. On days 3 and 7, half of the culture medium was replaced with fresh IL-2-containing medium. Once the cells had been in culture for 9 to 10 days, the EasySep CD4+ T cell isolation kit was used to isolate CD4+ T cells by negative selection. Ficoll-Paque Plus gradient centrifugation was used to isolate PBMCs from whole blood, and the isolated PBMCs were then either used fresh or cryopreserved at -140C. In general, triplicate wells were set up for every culture condition.

This specimen belongs to a study of vaccination and CD4 T cells after COVID-19 (dated by TCRdb to the early 2020s). The study in broad terms: SARS-CoV-2 positivity had been established in the convalescent patients by nasal swab PCR, and mild disease was recorded in several of these patients and severe disease in one. The convalescent cohort included six males and four females, with two Hispanic individuals, seven Caucasians, two Asians and one multiracial person. Each participant got two doses of either the Pfizer-BioNTech BNT162b2 vaccine (n=8) or the Moderna mRNA-1273 vaccine (n=2). Post-COVID blood samples were collected from convalescent patients a median of around 100 days after diagnosis, with a range of about 35 to 161 days. The time from the second vaccine dose to post-vaccine blood sampling had a median of roughly 70 days and ranged from about 14 to 241 days. The cultures were stimulated with overlapping spike peptide pools from SARS-CoV-2 and from the common cold coronaviruses HCoV-NL63, HCoV-OC43 and HCoV-229E. Control cultures received a CEFX viral epitope pool as the positive control, an HIV-1 Nef peptide pool as the negative control, or no peptide. The spike-specific CD4+ TCR repertoire was compared before and after mRNA vaccination in approximately ten COVID-19 convalescent patients and a handful of infection-naive healthy vaccine recipients.

General findings and caveats noted by the study authors: Of the vaccine-specific clones found in convalescent patients, nearly all (304 of 307) were mono-reactive for SARS-CoV-2 spike instead of being cross-reactive with common cold coronaviruses. An increase in the median number of SARS-CoV-2-reactive clonotypes from approximately 21 after infection to a few dozen after vaccination was observed, but the change was not found to be significant. Relatively few convalescent patients were included in the study, and early timepoints after natural infection were not analyzed. In convalescent patients, a median around 86% of post-vaccine SARS-CoV-2-reactive clones were detected only after vaccination, and vaccine-specific priming was suggested by this finding.

The library was generated by PCR. DNA from cultured CD4+ T cells was subjected to TCR sequencing with the Oncomine TCR Beta short-read assay at the Johns Hopkins FTIC core. The QIAamp micro DNA kit was used to extract genomic DNA from the cultured CD4+ T cells. Oncomine TCR Beta libraries made from cultured CD4+ T cells were pooled using unique dual indexes and sequenced on an Illumina iSeq 100. Concerning the study's data processing: Non-productive sequences were filtered out, and CDR3s that did not start with C, did not end with F or W, or were shorter than 7 amino acids were discarded. The MANAFEST web application identified antigen-specific clonotypes by comparing peptide-stimulated wells against reference wells and other culture wells. For a clone to be called positive, the clone needed an FDR below 0.05, an odds ratio above 5, and a productive frequency above 0.1% in at least two of three replicate wells. Clonotypes that were significantly expanded in both SARS-CoV-2 spike wells and at least one common cold coronavirus spike condition were defined as cross-reactive. CDR3 homology was assessed with Levenshtein distances (stringdist) and unrooted phylogenetic trees (ape) in R version 3.6.1. The raw public data were reprocessed by TCRdb itself: fastp quality trimming at Q25, MiXCR clonotype calling, in-frame beta chains only. Rows with one shared CDR3 protein collapse into an entry with the most common genes and DNA. The V and J calls and clone size come from TCRdb's table, not from the authors' own analysis. The table for this sample lists around 20,000 distinct CDR3 sequences; around a third of them were counted only once. The ten top clones hold around 14% of the sample.

The sequence was obtained from a human donor with COVID-19. The specimen was cultured CD4+ T cells from blood. Recombination joined TRBV6-1 with TRBJ1-2; the D gene is perhaps TRBD1, from 6 matching bases. The base sequence is TGTGCCAGCAGTGAGGCCCCCAGGGGAGGGTTTTATGGCTACACCTTC. Its translation reads: CASSEAPRGGFYGYTF.